This T cell receptor (beta chain) came from a study of blood T cell repertoires in COVID-19. Turning to the study itself: Spain, Italy and the United States supplied samples that represented acute and convalescent COVID-19. Nucleic acid was either cDNA or gDNA, and it came from T cells, B-cell-depleted T cells, or PBMCs.

Participant-reported clinical history was the basis for cohort assignment. V dropped 1 base and J dropped 9 bases, with 13 bases sitting between them. There are 15 residues in the CDR3. The germline gives CDR1 SGHDN, CDR2 FVKESK. Repertoires were generated with immunoSEQ multiplex PCR, while TCRdb's copy carries only in-frame clones and drops some. The data contain roughly 400,000 clones, around 91% of them singletons. The sequencing sample was made of PBMCs or T cells enriched from blood (not recorded which). This chain links TRBV14 with TRBJ1-6; D may be TRBD1 (5 bases). The source of this sequence is a man aged 18 to 30 who had recovered from COVID-19. The CDR3 here is CASSQVGAQGSPLHF. The CDR3 DNA follows: TGTGCCAGCAGCCAAGTGGGCGCCCAGGGTTCACCCCTCCACTTT.